This T cell receptor (beta chain) was profiled in a study of cytomegalovirus exposure and HLA in healthy donors. The CDR3 is 14 residues long. Between the trimmed V and J ends, which lost 5 bases and 4 bases, there was a span of 14 bases. CDR1 and CDR2 (germline): SNHLY, FYNNEI. Primers for the PCR totalled 60 Vbeta and 13 Jbeta. Measured with immunoSEQ multiplex PCR; TCRdb has only the in-frame clones, and not every one. The table records 150,000 or so clones, more than 70% of them present only once. The genes are TRBV2 and TRBJ2-5; possible D gene TRBD1, 6 bases. This receptor was identified in a man younger than 35 in good health and CMV-seropositive. Source material: PBMCs. The CDR3 DNA follows: TGTGCCAGCAGTCCAACAGGGTTACCAGAGACCCAGTACTTC. Protein: CASSPTGLPETQYF.